This T cell receptor beta chain stems from a study of blood T cell repertoires in COVID-19. Whole-study context: Donors in the United States, Italy and Spain gave samples during acute or convalescent COVID-19. T cells, B-cell-depleted T cells, or PBMCs provided the cDNA or gDNA that served as material.

The CDR3 has 17 amino acids. Germline V gene data show CDR1 as SGHRS and CDR2 as YFSETQ. Trimming cost V 1 base and J 1 base; bases outside gene matches: 10. Source study methods: Amplifying reference gene primers gave estimates of nucleated cell counts. TCRdb's copy holds only in-frame clones and misses some; the assay was immunoSEQ multiplex PCR. D and trimming come from the DNA, and the V and J calls and clone size come from that table. Of 220,000 or so clones listed, roughly 89% are singletons. A case of COVID-19 had been met by exposed participants within 2 weeks before study entry. The TCR sequence derives from a young man who had been exposed to COVID-19. V usage is TRBV5-1 and J usage is TRBJ1-1, with TRBD1 identical over 7 bases. Material for sequencing was PBMCs or T cells enriched from blood (not recorded which). The chain's CDR3 is CASSLLPTDRANTEAFF. CDR3 in DNA: TGCGCCAGCAGCTTGTTACCCACAGACAGGGCGAACACTGAAGCTTTCTTT.